Sequencing of this T cell receptor (beta chain) was carried out in a study of regulatory T cells in long-lasting Graves disease. Study results and limitations: Favored usage of TRBV28, TRBJ1-2 and TRBJ2-5 was recorded in persistent disease.

Construction of TCR beta libraries relied on iRepertoire HTBI primers and on Arm-PCR targeting CDR3 regions. Via MiXCR, TCRdb re-called the multiplex PCR reads, giving one row per CDR3 protein. The top ten clones hold roughly 8% of a sample with about 400,000 distinct CDR3 sequences, 14% to 15% of them seen once. This clonotype was recorded many times. Its antigen is currently unknown. Noted time point: newly diagnosed GD, antithyroid drugs for less than 3 months. From PBMCs, RNA was extracted and then used to make the TCR library. An endocrinology unit in Xi'an, China, supplied the patients. The ends were cut back, 0 bases at V and 9 bases at J, with 15 bases in the middle. In germline, CDR1 is KGHSH, CDR2 LQKENI. The CDR3 spans 15 residues. These records were also assigned to another study, of T cells in Graves' hyperthyroidism and ophthalmopathy.

The material sequenced was peripheral blood mononuclear cells (PBMCs), taken at new diagnosis, from a patient treated with antithyroid drugs. The TCR was taken from a middle-aged woman with Graves disease. The chain carries TRBV18 and TRBJ2-1; D may match TRBD1 or TRBD2 (6 bases each). As DNA, the CDR3 is TGTGCCAGCTCACCACCGGGTGGGGGGACAAGTGAGCAGTTCTTC. Protein: CASSPPGGGTSEQFF.